This TCR beta chain was sequenced for a study of cytomegalovirus exposure and HLA in healthy donors. It was with 60 Vbeta and 13 Jbeta primers that the PCR ran. Generated by immunoSEQ multiplex PCR, the TCRdb table keeps only in-frame clones and is missing some. The sample lists roughly 150,000 clones, about 73% seen once, with approximately 2% in the top ten. This CDR3 contains 14 residues. Germline loops: CDR1 SGHAT, CDR2 FQNNGV. Trimming pared 5 bases from V and 6 bases from J, leaving 15 bases between. The material sequenced was PBMCs. This sequence joins TRBV11-2 and TRBJ2-3; D might be TRBD2 (6 bases). The receptor was isolated from a woman aged 55 to 70 in good health and CMV-seropositive. For the CDR3, the DNA is TGTGCCAGCAGCGCGCACCCTAGCGTCGATACGCAGTATTTT. It codes for CASSAHPSVDTQYF. Full variable domain (remainder filled in from reference TRBV11-2 and TRBJ2-3): EAGVAQSPRYKIIEKRQSVAFWCNPISGHATLYWYQQILGQGPKLLIQFQNNGVVDDSQLPKDRFSAERLKGVDSTLKIQPAKLEDSAVYLCASSAHPSVDTQYFGPGTRLTVL.